This T cell receptor (beta chain) was identified in a study of OX40 agonist ivuxolimab in advanced cancers. In the study overall: Patients with prior anti-PD-1, anti-PD-L1 or anti-CTLA-4 therapy were eligible; 40% had some.

Method: immunoSEQ multiplex PCR; TCRdb's copy keeps in-frame clones and lacks some. The table has roughly 20,000 clones, 80% to 90% seen once. The CDR3 sequence is 12 residues long. CDR1 SGHVS and CDR2 FQNEAQ come from the germline V gene. V was shortened by 3 bases and J by 3 bases, with 5 bases between the two germline ends. This clone has more than one count but fewer than ten. Its antigen is not known. General observations from the study: CD4+ and CD8+ T cells in blood underwent clonal expansion by week 6 at 0.1 to 3.0 mg/kg.

The sequencing used CD4+ or CD8+ T cells sorted from blood, collected in a trial of the OX40 agonist ivuxolimab. This receptor was obtained from an adult with an advanced solid tumor such as melanoma, head and neck, liver or kidney cancer. This rearrangement joins TRBV7-8 to TRBJ1-2, with unresolved D. CDR3 residues: CASSFSDYGYTF. CDR3 DNA sequence: TGTGCCAGCAGCTTCTCAGACTATGGCTACACCTTC.